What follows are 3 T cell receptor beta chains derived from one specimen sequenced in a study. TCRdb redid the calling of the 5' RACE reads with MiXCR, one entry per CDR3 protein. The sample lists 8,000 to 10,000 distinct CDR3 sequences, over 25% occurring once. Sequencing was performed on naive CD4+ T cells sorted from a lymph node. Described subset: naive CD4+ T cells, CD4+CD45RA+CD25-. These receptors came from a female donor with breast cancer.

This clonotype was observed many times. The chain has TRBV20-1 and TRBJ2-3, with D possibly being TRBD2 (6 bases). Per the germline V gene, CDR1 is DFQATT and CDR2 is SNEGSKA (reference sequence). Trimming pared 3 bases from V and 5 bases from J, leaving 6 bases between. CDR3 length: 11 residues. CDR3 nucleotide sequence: TGCAGTGCTAGGGGGGGAGATACGCAGTATTTT. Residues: CSARGGDTQYF.

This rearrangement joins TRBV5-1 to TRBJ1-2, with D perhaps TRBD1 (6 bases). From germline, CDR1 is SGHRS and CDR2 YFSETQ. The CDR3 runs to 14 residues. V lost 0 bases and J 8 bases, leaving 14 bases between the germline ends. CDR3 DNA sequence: TGCGCCAGCAGCTTGGGCCAGGGGTCTGGAGGCTACACCTTC. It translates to CASSLGQGSGGYTF.

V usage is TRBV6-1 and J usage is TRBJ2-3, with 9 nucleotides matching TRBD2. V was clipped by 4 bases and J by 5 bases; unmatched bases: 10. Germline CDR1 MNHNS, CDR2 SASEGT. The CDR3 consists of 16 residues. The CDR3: CASSGHLAGSGDTQYF. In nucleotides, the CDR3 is TGTGCCAGCAGTGGACACCTAGCGGGATCAGGAGATACGCAGTATTTT.